Listed here is a single T cell receptor (beta chain). What it binds is unknown. The sample comes from a study of T cell repertoires in cytomegalovirus infection. Overall study: CMV infection together with matching HLA type was indicated by public TCR beta signatures. Findings of the study overall: Ex vivo, HLA-C-restricted CMV-specific TCR beta clonotypes prevailed over the rest of the response.

TCRdb re-called the reads through MiXCR, storing one row per CDR3 protein. The sample contains under 200,000 distinct CDR3 sequences, about a fifth of which appear only once. The TCR sequence derives from a human donor in good health (CMV status not recorded). Some clones in this sample may be carry-over from other donors' samples. Material: CD8+ T cells from cultured PBMCs, obtained from culture after CMV antigen stimulation.

The CDR3 DNA reads TGTGCCAGCAGCTTAGACGCGGGACAGGGGTTAATTAATGAGCAGTTCTTC. It is translated as CASSLDAGQGLINEQFF. The rearrangement joins TRBV7-2 to TRBJ2-1, with 10 bases fitting TRBD1. Germline trimming cut 1 base from V and 7 bases from J; bases unmatched to any gene: 10. Germline CDR1 reads SGHTA; CDR2 reads FQGNSA. This CDR3 has 17 amino acids.